Sequencing of this T cell receptor beta chain was carried out in a study of T cells in localized non-small cell lung cancer. Study-level points and caveats: T cell clonality was highest in uninvolved adjacent lung, above tumor.

Germline CDR1 SGHRS, CDR2 YFSETQ. The length of the CDR3 is 12 residues. Deletions cut 3 bases from V and 7 bases from J, with 8 bases between. Libraries were prepared by immunoSEQ multiplex PCR; TCRdb keeps only in-frame clonotypes and omits some of them. Among 20,000 to 25,000 clones, roughly 84% were seen once, and the ten largest hold roughly 15%. With regard to this clone: What it binds is not known.

This TCR derives from a woman aged 40 to 75 with stage II squamous cell lung carcinoma. The source material was PBMCs, sampled before any cancer treatment. V gene TRBV5-1 combines with J gene TRBJ2-1, with D tentatively TRBD1 or TRBD2 (5 bases each). Here the CDR3 DNA reads TGCGCCAGCAGCTCGAGGGGAAATGAGCAGTTCTTC. Translation: CASSSRGNEQFF. Based on the CDR3 plus reference TRBV5-1 and TRBJ2-1, the full variable domain is KAGVTQTPRYLIKTRGQQVTLSCSPISGHRSVSWYQQTPGQGLQFLFEYFSETQRNKGNFPGRFSGRQFSNSRSEMNVSTLELGDSALYLCASSSRGNEQFFGPGTRLTVL.